This T cell receptor beta chain was observed in a study of cytomegalovirus exposure and HLA in healthy donors. Turning to the study itself: One earlier analysis, a look at about 179 million T cells, found some 100 million unique TCR beta sequences.

The PCR employed 60 Vbeta primers together with 13 Jbeta primers. TCRdb's copy holds only in-frame clones and misses some; the assay was immunoSEQ multiplex PCR. The repertoire table contains about 74,000 clones. Germline V CDR1 and CDR2: LNHDA, SQIVND (reference sequence). Trimming stripped 5 bases from V and 0 bases from J, with 17 bases between. The CDR3 runs to 16 residues. As for this clone: Its matching antigen is unknown.

Study results and limitations: As confirmed in vitro, a few CMV-associated chains were specific for CMV antigens.

The rearrangement joins TRBV19 to TRBJ2-7; tentative D call: TRBD2 (5 bases). Sequenced: PBMCs. This sequence originates from a female donor in good health and CMV-seropositive. The chain's CDR3 is CASSPVAGSGSYEQYF. The CDR3 coding sequence is TGTGCCAGTAGTCCCGTGGCGGGCTCAGGCTCCTACGAGCAGTACTTC.